These T cell receptor beta chains were read from a single sample in a study of blood T cell repertoires in COVID-19. Data came from immunoSEQ multiplex PCR; TCRdb stores just in-frame clones and leaves some out. The data contain about 430,000 clones, 88% of them singletons. Sequencing was done on a sample of PBMCs or T cells enriched from blood (not recorded which). The source of these receptors is a woman younger than 30 who had been exposed to COVID-19. Each CDR3 is given with its conserved first and last residue. The D gene is left open where the match is weak. For some rows the clone size is stated as once, few or many, or as a class when expanded; others skip it.

abundance	v_gene	j_gene	d_gene	CDR3nt	CDR3aa
.	TRBV28	TRBJ2-1	TRBD2	TGTGCCAGCAGCGCCACTAGCGGGAGGCTTCATGAGCAGTTCTTC	CASSATSGRLHEQFF
.	TRBV6-5	TRBJ1-4	.	TGTGCCAACTTGGACAGACCTAATGAAAAACTGTTTTTT	CANLDRPNEKLFF
.	TRBV7-9	TRBJ1-1	TRBD1	TGTGCCAGCTCATCTTCACAGGGGATGGACACTGAAGCTTTCTTT	CASSSSQGMDTEAFF
.	TRBV11-2	TRBJ1-1	.	TGTGCCAGCAGCGTTTTCCCGGGGAGTGAGACTGAAGCTTTCTTT	CASSVFPGSETEAFF
.	TRBV30	TRBJ1-5	.	TGTGCCTGGAGTTCAAGAGGTCAGCCCCAGCATTTT	CAWSSRGQPQHF
.	TRBV11-3	TRBJ2-7	.	TGTGCCAGCAGCTTAAGCACAGAGGGCGTGCAGTACTTC	CASSLSTEGVQYF
.	TRBV11-2	TRBJ2-7	TRBD2	TGTGCCAGCGGAGTAGGGACTAGCAAAAACGAGCAGTACTTC	CASGVGTSKNEQYF
.	TRBV20-1	TRBJ2-5	TRBD2	TGCAGTGCTAGTCCTTGGACTAGCGGGCACCAAGAGACCCAGTACTTC	CSASPWTSGHQETQYF
.	TRBV9	TRBJ2-1	TRBD1	TGTGCCAGCAGCGTCTCCGGGACAGGGGGCTATGAGCAGTTCTTC	CASSVSGTGGYEQFF
.	TRBV23-1	TRBJ1-5	.	TGCGCCAGCAGTCATTACAGGGTACTCGAGCCCCAGCATTTT	CASSHYRVLEPQHF
.	TRBV7-2	TRBJ2-7	TRBD2	TGTGCCAGCAGCTTAGAGGGGACTAGAGGCGAGCAGTACTTC	CASSLEGTRGEQYF
.	TRBV9	TRBJ2-7	TRBD2	TGTGCCAGCAGCGTAGCCGGGGGGTTCTACGAGCAGTACTTC	CASSVAGGFYEQYF
.	TRBV24-1	TRBJ2-2	.	TGTGCCACCGGCGGGATGGGCAACACCGGGGAGCTGTTTTTT	CATGGMGNTGELFF
.	TRBV14	TRBJ2-3	TRBD2	TGTGCCAGCAGCCAAGATCCCCGGACAGCTAGCGGGAGGTGGGGCACAGATACGCAGTATTTT	CASSQDPRTASGRWGTDTQYF
.	TRBV7-8	TRBJ2-3	TRBD2	TGTGCCAGCAGCTTACAACTGGGGACTAGCGGGGACACAGATACGCAGTATTTT	CASSLQLGTSGDTDTQYF
once	TRBV4-3	TRBJ2-2	.	TGCGCCAGCAGCCAAGTTAGGGGGACCGGGGAGCTGTTTTTT	CASSQVRGTGELFF
.	TRBV7-2	TRBJ2-7	TRBD1	TGTGCCAGCAGCGATACTCCGGGACAGACCTACGAGCAGTACTTC	CASSDTPGQTYEQYF
once	TRBV2	TRBJ1-5	.	TGTGCCAGCAGTGACGCCCGGTTTTATAGCAATCAGCCCCAGCATTTT	CASSDARFYSNQPQHF
.	TRBV7-8	TRBJ2-7	TRBD2	TGTGCCAGCAGCTTTCTAGCGGGAGGGTTCTACGAGCAGTACTTC	CASSFLAGGFYEQYF
.	TRBV6-6	TRBJ2-7	.	TGTGCCAGCAAGGGAGAGTACGAGCAGTACTTC	CASKGEYEQYF
.	TRBV10-3	TRBJ2-1	.	TGTGCCATCAGTGAGTCTGGGCTGATCAATGAGCAGTTCTTC	CAISESGLINEQFF
once	TRBV19	TRBJ1-1	TRBD1	TGTGCCAGTAGTATAGGGCAGGGGGGTTCCGAAGCTTTCTTT	CASSIGQGGSEAFF
.	TRBV27	TRBJ2-5	TRBD2	TGTGCCAGCAGTTTATCTGGGATAGCGGGACCCCTTGGAGAGACCCAGTACTTC	CASSLSGIAGPLGETQYF
.	TRBV6-1	TRBJ2-2	.	TGTGCCAGCAGTGAAGAAGGCAGGGTCCCTGTGCGGGAGCTGTTTTTT	CASSEEGRVPVRELFF
.	TRBV7-9	TRBJ1-4	.	TGTGCCAGCAGCTTAGGGACATCAACTAATGAAAAACTGTTTTTT	CASSLGTSTNEKLFF
.	TRBV7-9	TRBJ2-7	TRBD1	TGTGCCAGCAGCATTTTAGCCGGGACAGGGTTCGACGAGCAGTACTTC	CASSILAGTGFDEQYF
.	TRBV5-1	TRBJ2-1	.	TGCGCCAGCAGCTTTAGTACTACCAACAATGAGCAGTTCTTC	CASSFSTTNNEQFF
few	TRBV6-5	TRBJ2-2	.	TGTGCCAGCAGTTACTCAGTACAGATCACCGGGGAGCTGTTTTTT	CASSYSVQITGELFF
.	TRBV7-2	TRBJ2-1	TRBD1	TGTGCCAGCAGCTTAAGGGGGCCCGAGGGCCATGAGCAGTTCTTC	CASSLRGPEGHEQFF
.	TRBV10-3	TRBJ2-6	TRBD2	TGTGCCATCAGTGACACTAGCGGGAGGTCTGGGGCCAACGTCCTGACTTTC	CAISDTSGRSGANVLTF
.	TRBV9	TRBJ2-2	.	TGTGCCAGCAGCGTAGGGGTGGGACTGACGAACACCGGGGAGCTGTTTTTT	CASSVGVGLTNTGELFF
.	TRBV18	TRBJ1-5	TRBD1	TGTGCCAGCTCACCACCTGGACAGGGGAGACAGCCCCAGCATTTT	CASSPPGQGRQPQHF
.	TRBV2	TRBJ1-2	TRBD1	TGTGCCAGCAGTGATCTGGGACCGGGACAGGGGGAGAGCTATGGCTACACCTTC	CASSDLGPGQGESYGYTF